The 8 T cell receptor beta chains below all came from one sample that was sequenced in a study of T-cell memory formation after mild COVID-19. Using its own MiXCR run on the 5' RACE reads, TCRdb lists one record per CDR3 protein. The table shows about 140,000 distinct CDR3 sequences, with roughly 15% occurring only once. Sequencing used PBMCs or a T cell subset sorted from them (not recorded which). The receptors come from an adult woman who had mild COVID-19 (a few samples of this study predate the infection). Cell type and time point are not known.

The chain recombines TRBV14 with TRBJ1-1; 11 nucleotides line up with TRBD1. Germline V gene sequence: CDR1 SGHDN, CDR2 FVKESK. With 0 bases clipped from V and 10 bases from J, the junction kept 7 bases outside the gene matches. This CDR3 region has 15 residues. CDR3 coding DNA: TGTGCCAGCAGCCAAGATCGGGCGGGGACAGGGGGAGCTTTCTTT. This translates into CASSQDRAGTGGAFF.

CDR3 sequence: CASSLGAVSSTDTQYF. CDR3 bases: TGCGCCAGCAGCCTCGGGGCGGTTTCTAGCACAGATACGCAGTATTTT. This chain uses TRBV4-1 with TRBJ2-3; perhaps D is TRBD1 or TRBD2 (5 bases each). From germline, CDR1 is MGHRA and CDR2 YSYEKL. CDR3 length equals 16 residues. V lost 4 bases and J lost 0, with 14 bases in between.

The genes are TRBV4-3 and TRBJ2-2, with a weak D call TRBD2 (7 bases). Trimming stripped 4 bases from V and 4 bases from J, with 16 bases between. The CDR3 has 16 residues. The germline V gene has CDR1 LGHNA and CDR2 YSLEER. The CDR3 loop reads CASSPRRGGGTGELFF. The CDR3 DNA sequence: TGCGCCAGCAGCCCTCGGAGAGGGGGGGGCACCGGGGAGCTGTTTTTT.

The CDR3 DNA reads TGTGCCAGCAGGAGGGATCTAGGCGGCTACGAGCAGTACTTC. Translating gives CASRRDLGGYEQYF. The chain employs TRBV6-6 and TRBJ2-7; weak D call: TRBD2 (5 bases). This CDR3 region has 14 residues. The V and J ends lost 6 bases and 3 bases respectively, with 15 bases between them. Germline CDR1 MNHNY, CDR2 SVGAGI (reference sequence).

The CDR3 coding sequence is TGTGCCATCAGTGGGATTCACAGGGGGAACACTGAAGCTTTCTTT. It yields the protein CAISGIHRGNTEAFF. The rearrangement joins TRBV10-3 to TRBJ1-1; 7 nucleotides align to TRBD1. The V gene end was trimmed by 4 bases and the J gene end by 1 base; junction bases not matched to a gene: 6. Germline V lookup: CDR1 ENHRY, CDR2 SYGVKD. The CDR3 is 15 amino acids.

This clonotype was counted between two and nine times. The V call is TRBV6-5, the J call TRBJ2-2; 9 bases match TRBD1. V shed 6 bases and J 6 bases; nucleotides not matched to a gene: 5. From germline, CDR1 is MNHEY and CDR2 SVGAGI. The CDR3 consists of 14 residues. CDR3 bases: TGTGCCAGCAGGATGGACAGGGGATCCGGGGAGCTGTTTTTT. Protein product: CASRMDRGSGELFF.

The chain has TRBV29-1 and TRBJ2-1, with D possibly called TRBD1 or TRBD2 (5 bases each). The CDR3 spans 14 residues. V was clipped by 8 bases and J by 6 bases, with 20 bases between them. In germline, CDR1 is SQVTM, CDR2 ANQGSEA. The CDR3 spells CSLYPLPGGNEQFF. The CDR3 nucleotides are TGCAGCCTCTACCCTCTCCCTGGGGGCAATGAGCAGTTCTTC.

There are a few counts of this clonotype. The chain couples TRBV7-9 to TRBJ2-5; TRBD2 agrees at 8 bases. Per the germline V gene, CDR1 is SEHNR and CDR2 is FQNEAQ (reference sequence). This CDR3 has 16 amino acids. With V trimmed by 5 bases and J by 5 bases, 13 bases remained unmatched. CDR3 in amino acids: CASSPKLAANAETQYF. DNA of the CDR3: TGTGCCAGCAGCCCGAAACTAGCGGCGAACGCGGAGACCCAGTACTTC. The full variable domain, in which reference TRBV7-9 and TRBJ2-5 provide the parts outside the CDR3, is DTGVSQNPRHKITKRGQNVTFRCDPISEHNRLYWYRQTLGQGPEFLTYFQNEAQLEKSRLLSDRFSAERPKGSFSTLEIQRTEQGDSAMYLCASSPKLAANAETQYFGPGTRLLVL.